Given below is one T cell receptor beta chain in context. Its antigen specificity is not known. No qualities accompany the bases; no much larger clone lies one base away. The data are from a study of shared clonotypes between healthy human individuals (dated by TCRdb to 2020 to 2022). For the study in its entirety: A few men and two women, aged 18 to 49 years, made up the cohort. For each donor, three plates each were used for CD4 naive and CD4 memory, two plates were used for CD8 naive, and one plate was used for CD8 memory. To estimate repertoire size and how much clonotype sharing occurs between individuals, the study deeply sequenced the blood TCR repertoires of several healthy adults. Libraries were prepared and TCR repertoires were sequenced by different laboratories using diverse techniques, in order to increase sequencing depth and limit assay-specific biases. Per donor, leukapheresis produced somewhere between about 0.85 and 8.9 billion PBMCs. Results and caveats for the whole study, not just this receptor: Compared with non-shared clonotypes, the clonotypes found in all four sorted-subset donors had higher generation probabilities. Roughly 5% of naive CD4, 3.5% of naive CD8, 2.3% of memory CD4, and 0.4% of memory CD8 clonotypes were shared across several donors. Sampling was restricted to blood, and TCR repertoires in tissues likely differ from the TCR repertoires found in blood. Even with the large sequencing depth, rarefaction of the sorted-subset datasets indicated that sequencing was incomplete. The small number of donors limited the genetic and exposure-history diversity represented. Based on pairwise subsampling, the degree of clonotype sharing among donors was expected to be affected by sequencing depth. Larger estimated clonotype richness was generally found for naive subsets than for memory subsets.

Donors were healthy HIV-negative adults with no recently reported acute infections or vaccinations. Every donor was a Caucasian adult living in Nashville, Tennessee, USA. CD4+ T cells were enriched through magnetic negative selection, after which naive cells were positively selected on CD45RA and the remaining negative fraction served as the memory subset. Blood was obtained by leukapheresis, after which PBMCs were separated by Ficoll-Histopaque density gradient centrifugation and cryopreserved in liquid nitrogen vapor phase. Analytical flow cytometry was used to check the purity and quantity of each magnetically sorted T cell population. Genomic DNA was isolated from each sorted fraction and quantified by UV absorbance on a Nanodrop 2000c. Using the deep immunoSEQ assay, multiplex PCR amplified TCR CDR3 regions from genomic DNA. Genomic DNA extracted from each cell subset was distributed evenly over all wells of several immunoSEQ 96-well plates, and each plate served as one replicate. For sorted subsets, 200 to 250 ng genomic DNA, equal to tens of thousands of T cell genomes, was loaded into each replicate PCR. The purified libraries were quantified using a Qubit 3.0 fluorometer, sized with a Bioanalyzer 2100, and then quantified again using the KAPA Library Quantification kit. Every immunoSEQ 96-well plate was sequenced on a separate single-read 150-cycle Illumina NextSeq 550 flow cell. In the original analysis: Because the immunoSEQ output held only junctional sequences and lacked quality scores, the filtering could not match the filtering applied to full-length reads. To assign V/J genes and CDR3, sequences were annotated against IMGT germline references using PyIR, a Python wrapper for IgBLAST v1.9. Reads with weak V/J assignments (E-value above 1e-6), missing CDR3, stop codons, out-of-frame junctions, or ambiguous translated residues were removed. A V3J clonotype was defined by an identical inferred V gene, J gene, and CDR3 amino acid sequence. Percentage overlap between repertoires was computed as shared unique clonotypes divided by the size of the smaller repertoire. RTK rarefaction, the Chao1 estimator, and Recon v2.1 estimates of unobserved clonotypes were used to assess repertoire richness. Generation probabilities were computed with OLGA for all TCRbeta clonotypes obtained by the gDNA method from four donors. This is the immuneACCESS table as TCRdb keeps it, with only in-frame sequences that have V and J called. A part of the clones is gone; compared with another copy, unresolved V genes explain less than half, and the rest is unexplained. V, J and clone size are taken as reported in that table, and D and trimming were inferred from the DNA itself. This sample comprises 1 million to 1.3 million clones, 75% to 80% of them detected only once. Roughly 0.55% of the sample lies in the top ten.

Deletion took 2 bases off V and 4 bases off J, with a span of 11 bases between the germline ends. From a lookup of the germline V gene (reference sequence), CDR1 and CDR2 are MNHNY and SVGAGI. CDR3 length: 14 amino acids, cysteine to phenylalanine. Of the read, only the CDR3 DNA is kept; its 42 bases are in frame from base 1. The chain is made from TRBV6-6 and TRBJ1-1; the D gene assignment is ambiguous. The material sequenced was memory CD4+ T cells from PBMCs. The cell subset or site label, read with the paper, signifies: CD45RA-negative fraction. This sequence originates from a man younger than 35 in good health. Some clones in this sample may be carry-over from other donors' samples. DNA sequence: TGTGCCAGCAGTTACAGGGAGGTCGGCACTGAAGCTTTCTTT. The resulting protein is CASSYREVGTEAFF.